This TCR beta chain was recovered during a study of T-cell reconstitution after alpha-beta-depleted transplantation in children. This clonotype has just a few counts. This sample's TCRbeta library carried unique molecular identifier barcodes. TCRdb re-derived calls from the PCR reads in MiXCR, one entry per CDR3 protein. Of 190,000 or so distinct CDR3 sequences listed, roughly 6.8% are singletons. The source was PBMCs from the stem cell graft donor, collected from the stem cell graft. The sequence derives from a human donor who donated a stem cell graft to a child with Wiskott-Aldrich syndrome.

CDR3 in DNA: TGTGCCAGCAGAGACCTTTATGAGCAGTACTTC. Protein product: CASRDLYEQYF. The chain combines TRBV28 with TRBJ2-7; D call uncertain. Trimming removed 6 bases from V and 7 bases from J, with 10 bases in between. In germline, CDR1 is MDHEN, CDR2 SYDVKM. The CDR3 sequence is 11 residues long.